The 15 T cell receptor beta chains below all came from one sample that was sequenced in a study of T-cell reconstitution after alpha-beta-depleted transplantation in children. Unique molecular identifiers featured in how the TCRbeta library was prepared. A single record per CDR3 protein comes from TCRdb applying MiXCR to the PCR reads. The table has approximately 300,000 distinct CDR3 sequences, around 10% seen once. Sequencing used peripheral blood, obtained 180 days after TCRalphabeta/CD19-depleted stem cell transplant. These receptor sequences come from a male patient aged 2-15 years who had a stem cell transplant for chronic granulomatous disease, so the T cells may come from the graft donor.

This clonotype came up many times. The chain uses TRBV6-1 and TRBJ2-7; TRBD2 matches at 8 bases. Germline CDR1 and CDR2: MNHNS and SASEGT. This CDR3 has 17 amino acids. After removal of 7 bases from V and 2 bases from J, the junction contained 16 bases not matched to a gene. The CDR3 sequence is CASIDVGSGSRTYEQYF. CDR3 sequence (DNA): TGTGCCAGCATCGACGTAGGCAGCGGGAGTCGTACCTACGAGCAGTACTTC.

The table lists this clonotype with many counts. The chain recombines TRBV10-3 with TRBJ2-6; no clear D gene. Germline values: CDR1 ENHRY, CDR2 SYGVKD. Trimming removed 7 bases at V and 0 bases at J, with 4 bases between. CDR3 size: 13 residues. Here the CDR3 DNA reads TGTGCCATCACCCACTCTGGGGCCAACGTCCTGACTTTC. It is translated as CAITHSGANVLTF.

Only one count was recorded for this clonotype. Since a much larger clone is just one base distant, this may be a read error. V is TRBV21-1 and J is TRBJ2-1. The J call is uncertain, as TRBJ2-7 better fits the DNA end. TRBV21-1 represents a pseudogene. This CDR3 contains 15 residues. CDR3 loop: CASSKETHSRNEQYF. CDR3 nucleotides: TGTGCCAGCAGCAAAGAGACGCATAGCCGCAATGAGCAGTACTTC.

J is TRBJ2-1 and V is TRBV6-1, with TRBD2 as a possible D gene (6 bases). The CDR3 runs to 14 residues. V dropped 7 bases and J dropped 5 bases, with 15 bases sitting between them. Germline-derived CDR1 and CDR2 are MNHNS and SASEGT. In DNA form, the CDR3 reads TGTGCCAGCAAGCGGGCAGGGATAGACAATGAGCAGTTCTTC. Encoded protein: CASKRAGIDNEQFF.

This clonotype was seen repeatedly, ten times or more. The J gene is TRBJ1-6, the V gene TRBV5-1, with TRBD1 identical over 8 bases. The J segment lost 10 bases and the V segment lost 5 bases, leaving 11 bases of the junction unmatched. Germline V CDR1 and CDR2: SGHRS, YFSETQ. This CDR3 has 15 residues. Here the CDR3 reads CASSVGTGFSSPLHF. In DNA, the CDR3 is TGCGCCAGCAGTGTTGGGACAGGCTTCAGCTCACCCCTCCACTTT.

This clonotype showed up many times. The chain joins TRBV11-2 to TRBJ2-7, with a weak D call TRBD2 (5 bases). Germline CDR1 reads SGHAT; CDR2 reads FQNNGV. V lost 1 base and J 3 bases, leaving 10 bases between the germline ends. The CDR3 is 14 amino acids. The CDR3 region has the DNA TGTGCCAGCAGCTTAGTAGGACTCAACTACGAGCAGTACTTC. It translates to CASSLVGLNYEQYF.

This chain joins TRBV30 and TRBJ1-2; 8 bases agree with TRBD1. The CDR3 totals 13 residues. The junction had 8 bases not matched to a gene; V was cut back by 5 bases and J by 6 bases. CDR1 is GTSNPN and CDR2 is SVGIG in the germline V gene (reference sequence). In DNA, the CDR3 is TGTGCCTGGGACACGGGACAGGTGGATGGCTACACCTTC. This codes for CAWDTGQVDGYTF.

This clonotype was observed at least ten times. The chain couples TRBV5-1 to TRBJ2-7; the D gene could be TRBD1 or TRBD2 (6 bases each). The V gene lost 0 bases and the J gene lost 4 bases, with 17 bases spanning the gap. Germline lookup yields CDR1 SGHRS and CDR2 YFSETQ. The CDR3 runs to 16 residues. CDR3 DNA sequence: TGCGCCAGCAGCTTGGAGTCCGGGGGCGGTATATACGAGCAGTACTTC. Translating it yields CASSLESGGGIYEQYF.

This clonotype was counted only a few times. The gene calls are TRBV2 and TRBJ1-6, with 10 bases lining up with TRBD1. The length of the CDR3 is 14 residues. V trimming: 6 bases; J trimming: 9 bases; junction bases outside the gene matches: 5. Germline CDR1 reads SNHLY; CDR2 reads FYNNEI. The DNA of the CDR3 is TGTGCCAGCAGCGGGACAGGGGAGGCTTCACCCCTCCACTTT. Its protein product is CASSGTGEASPLHF. Looking up the rest from reference TRBV2 and TRBJ1-6 gives the full variable domain: EPEVTQTPSHQVTQMGQEVILRCVPISNHLYFYWYRQILGQKVEFLVSFYNNEISEKSEIFDDQFSVERPDGSNFTLKIRSTKLEDSAMYFCASSGTGEASPLHFGNGTRLTVT.

This clonotype was found many times. The genes are TRBV25-1 and TRBJ2-2; D is undetermined. With 6 bases removed from V and 5 bases from J, the gap between germline ends came to 4 bases. This CDR3 region has 11 residues. The germline V gene encodes CDR1 MGHDK and CDR2 SYGVNS. This CDR3 is CASRGTGELFF. CDR3 DNA sequence: TGTGCCAGCAGGGGTACCGGGGAGCTGTTTTTT.

This clonotype was recorded many times. This chain uses TRBV6-5 with TRBJ1-2; maybe TRBD1 (5 bases). The CDR3 spans 17 residues. V lost 0 bases and J 1 base, leaving 15 bases between the germline ends. Germline V gene lookup returns CDR1 MNHEY and CDR2 SVGAGI. The CDR3 region has the DNA TGTGCCAGCAGTTACTCGGTGGGGACTACCTTTAACTATGGCTACACCTTC. Translating gives CASSYSVGTTFNYGYTF.

This clonotype was observed many times. This chain links TRBV29-1 with TRBJ2-7, with 10 bases matching TRBD2. The germline CDR1 and CDR2 sequences are SQVTM and ANQGSEA. The V and J ends lost 6 bases and 7 bases, in that order; junction bases with no gene match: 18. CDR3 length: 16 residues. CDR3 bases: TGCAGCGTCGTAAAACAGAGCGGGAGGGGAGTTGGTGAGCAGTACTTC. Protein sequence: CSVVKQSGRGVGEQYF.

This clonotype turned up a few times. This sequence joins TRBV6-5 and TRBJ2-1, with D perhaps TRBD2 (6 bases). This CDR3 spans 15 amino acids. Germline V CDR1 and CDR2: MNHEY, SVGAGI. Trimming removed 3 bases at V and 4 bases at J, with 13 bases between. DNA for the CDR3: TGTGCCAGCAGTTATGGGGACTCCATATACAATGAGCAGTTCTTC. It specifies CASSYGDSIYNEQFF.

Ten or more counts support this clonotype. The chain is built from TRBV7-6 and TRBJ2-7, with a weak D call TRBD2 (6 bases). The V end was cut by 6 bases, the J end by 7 bases, with 16 bases between. Germline CDR1 SGHVS, CDR2 FNYEAQ. CDR3 length: 13 amino acids. CDR3 loop: CASSTEPAGEQYF. The DNA of the CDR3 is TGTGCCAGCAGTACCGAGCCGGCGGGAGAGCAGTACTTC. Variable domain in full (rest from reference TRBV7-6 and TRBJ2-7): GAGVSQSPRYKVTKRGQDVALRCDPISGHVSLYWYRQALGQGPEFLTYFNYEAQQDKSGLPNDRFSAERPEGSISTLTIQRTEQRDSAMYRCASSTEPAGEQYFGPGTRLTVT.

Only a few counts were recorded for this clonotype. V and J are TRBV30 and TRBJ2-7; D is possibly TRBD1 (6 bases). Germline V CDR1 and CDR2: GTSNPN, SVGIG (reference sequence). The CDR3 loop spans 15 amino acids. The V end was cut by 0 bases, the J end by 0 bases, with 12 bases between. The CDR3 is CAWSVGQGSSYEQYF. CDR3 sequence (DNA): TGTGCCTGGAGTGTGGGCCAGGGGAGCTCCTACGAGCAGTACTTC.